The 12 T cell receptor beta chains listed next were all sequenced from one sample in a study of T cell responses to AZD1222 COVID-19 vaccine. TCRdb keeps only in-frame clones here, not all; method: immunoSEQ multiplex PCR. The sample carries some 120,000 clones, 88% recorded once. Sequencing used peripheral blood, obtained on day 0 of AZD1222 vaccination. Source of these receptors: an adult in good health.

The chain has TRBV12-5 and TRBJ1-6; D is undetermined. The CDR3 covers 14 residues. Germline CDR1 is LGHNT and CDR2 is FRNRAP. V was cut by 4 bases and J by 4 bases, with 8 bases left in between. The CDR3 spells CASGSGSYNSPLHF. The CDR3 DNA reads TGTGCTAGTGGTTCCGGGTCATATAATTCACCCCTCCACTTT.

As DNA, the CDR3 is TGTGCCAGCAGTTTACGAAGGGGCGCCCGGCAGCCCCAGCATTTT. This sequence encodes CASSLRRGARQPQHF. The chain couples TRBV27 to TRBJ1-5; a weak D match, TRBD1 (5 bases). Trimming took off 2 bases at V and 7 bases at J, with 15 bases between the two ends. Germline loops: CDR1 MNHEY, CDR2 SMNVEV (reference sequence). This CDR3 spans 15 amino acids.

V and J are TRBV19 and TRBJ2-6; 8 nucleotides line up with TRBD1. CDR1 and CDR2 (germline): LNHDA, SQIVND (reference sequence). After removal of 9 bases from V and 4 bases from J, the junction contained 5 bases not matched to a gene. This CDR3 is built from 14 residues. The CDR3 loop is CASNQGAGANVLTF. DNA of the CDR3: TGTGCCAGCAACCAGGGGGCGGGGGCCAACGTCCTGACTTTC.

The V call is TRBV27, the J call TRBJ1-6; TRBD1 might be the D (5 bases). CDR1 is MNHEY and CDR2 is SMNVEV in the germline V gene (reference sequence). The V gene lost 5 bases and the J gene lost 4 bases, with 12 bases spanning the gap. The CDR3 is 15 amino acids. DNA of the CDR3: TGTGCCAGCAGTGGGCCCCAGGGATATAATTCACCCCTCCACTTT. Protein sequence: CASSGPQGYNSPLHF.

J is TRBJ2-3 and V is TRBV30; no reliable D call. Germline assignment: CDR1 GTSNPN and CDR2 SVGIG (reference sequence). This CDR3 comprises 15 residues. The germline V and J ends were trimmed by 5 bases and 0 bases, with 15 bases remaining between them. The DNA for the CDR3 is TGTGCCTGGCAGGTAGGAAGTGCTAGCACAGATACGCAGTATTTT. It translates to CAWQVGSASTDTQYF.

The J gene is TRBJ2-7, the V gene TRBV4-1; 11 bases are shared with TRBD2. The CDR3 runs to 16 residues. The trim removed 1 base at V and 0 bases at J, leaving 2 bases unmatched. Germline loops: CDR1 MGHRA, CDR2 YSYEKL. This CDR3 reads CASSQGSGGVSYEQYF. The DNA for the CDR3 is TGCGCCAGCAGCCAAGGTAGCGGGGGGGTCTCCTACGAGCAGTACTTC.

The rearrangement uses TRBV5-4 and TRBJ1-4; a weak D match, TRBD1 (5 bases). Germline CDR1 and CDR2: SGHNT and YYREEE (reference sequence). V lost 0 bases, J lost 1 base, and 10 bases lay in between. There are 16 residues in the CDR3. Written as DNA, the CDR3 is TGTGCCAGCAGCTTGGGAGGGCAGGGAACTAATGAAAAACTGTTTTTT. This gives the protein CASSLGGQGTNEKLFF.

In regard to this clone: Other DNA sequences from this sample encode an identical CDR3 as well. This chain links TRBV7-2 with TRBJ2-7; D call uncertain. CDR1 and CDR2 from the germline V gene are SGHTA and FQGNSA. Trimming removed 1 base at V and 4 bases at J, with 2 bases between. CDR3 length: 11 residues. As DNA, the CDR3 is TGTGCCAGCAGCTTAGAGTACGAGCAGTACTTC. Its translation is CASSLEYEQYF.

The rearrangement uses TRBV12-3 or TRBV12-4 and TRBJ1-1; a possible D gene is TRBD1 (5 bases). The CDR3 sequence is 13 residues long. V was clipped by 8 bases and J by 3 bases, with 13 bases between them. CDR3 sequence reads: CASHEQVYTEAFF. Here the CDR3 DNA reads TGTGCCAGCCATGAACAGGTTTACACTGAAGCTTTCTTT.

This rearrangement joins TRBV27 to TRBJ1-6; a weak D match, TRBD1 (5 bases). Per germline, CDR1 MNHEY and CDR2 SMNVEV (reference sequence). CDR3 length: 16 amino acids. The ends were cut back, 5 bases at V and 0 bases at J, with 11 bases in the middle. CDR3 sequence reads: CASSLQRGSYNSPLHF. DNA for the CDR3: TGTGCCAGCAGTCTACAGAGGGGCTCCTATAATTCACCCCTCCACTTT.

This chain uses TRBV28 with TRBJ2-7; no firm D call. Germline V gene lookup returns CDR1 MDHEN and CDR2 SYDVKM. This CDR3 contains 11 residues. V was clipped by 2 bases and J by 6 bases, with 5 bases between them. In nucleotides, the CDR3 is TGTGCCAGCAGTTTAGGGCTCGAGCAGTACTTC. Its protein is CASSLGLEQYF.

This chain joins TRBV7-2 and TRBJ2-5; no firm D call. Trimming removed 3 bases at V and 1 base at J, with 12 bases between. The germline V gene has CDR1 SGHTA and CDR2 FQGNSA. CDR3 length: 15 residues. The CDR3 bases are TGTGCCAGCAGCTTCTATGGGCGGACCCAAGAGACCCAGTACTTC. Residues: CASSFYGRTQETQYF.